A single T cell receptor beta chain is shown here with its context. Its antigen remains unidentified. The trim removed 6 bases at V and 0 bases at J, leaving 9 bases unmatched. The CDR3 has 16 amino acids. In germline, CDR1 is SQVTM, CDR2 ANQGSEA. Using its own MiXCR run on the reads, TCRdb lists one record per CDR3 protein. The table includes 150,000 to 200,000 distinct CDR3 sequences, roughly 15% detected once. This sample is part of a study of T cell repertoires in cytomegalovirus infection. Overall study: Public TCR beta signatures provided an indication of both CMV infection and a matching HLA type.

Study-level findings and limits: Identification of carriers of CMV plus the relevant HLA was performed using cumulative public TCR beta family frequency. The ex vivo response was dominated by HLA-C-restricted CMV-specific TCR beta clonotypes.

The TCR sequence derives from a human donor in good health (CMV status not recorded). Some clones in this sample may be carry-over from other donors' samples. Sample: CD8+ T cells from PBMCs. The V call is TRBV29-1, the J call TRBJ2-3; 10 positions agree with TRBD1. CDR3 loop: CSVWDRGILSTDTQYF. CDR3 in DNA: TGCAGCGTCTGGGACAGGGGAATTCTAAGCACAGATACGCAGTATTTT.